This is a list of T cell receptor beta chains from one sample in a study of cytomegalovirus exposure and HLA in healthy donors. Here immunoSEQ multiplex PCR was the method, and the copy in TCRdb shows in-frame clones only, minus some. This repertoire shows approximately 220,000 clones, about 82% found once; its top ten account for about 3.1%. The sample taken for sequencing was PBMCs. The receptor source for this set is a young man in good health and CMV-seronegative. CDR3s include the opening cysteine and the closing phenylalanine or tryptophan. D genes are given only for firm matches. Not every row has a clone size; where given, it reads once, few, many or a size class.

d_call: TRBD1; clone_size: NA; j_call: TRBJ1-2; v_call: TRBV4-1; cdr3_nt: TGCGCCAGCAGCCAGTGGGGACAGGGGAATAAGGGCTACACCTTC; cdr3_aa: CASSQWGQGNKGYTF
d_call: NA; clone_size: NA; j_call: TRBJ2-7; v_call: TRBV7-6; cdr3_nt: TGTGCCAGCAGCTTAGCCGTAAGCGGAGGAAGCTACGAGCAGTACTTC; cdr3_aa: CASSLAVSGGSYEQYF
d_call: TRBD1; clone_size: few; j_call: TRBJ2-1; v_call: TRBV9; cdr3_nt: TGTGCCAGCAGCGTAAGGACAGGGGGCGGCGAGCAGTTCTTC; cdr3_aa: CASSVRTGGGEQFF
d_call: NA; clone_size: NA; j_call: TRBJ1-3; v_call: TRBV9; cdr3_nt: TGTGCCAGCAGCGTAGGACAGAGCAGAATCTCTGGAAACACCATATATTTT; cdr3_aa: CASSVGQSRISGNTIYF
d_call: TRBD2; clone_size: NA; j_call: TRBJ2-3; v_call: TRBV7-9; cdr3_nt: TGTGCCAGCAATGGCGGGGGGGGTGCAGATACGCAGTATTTT; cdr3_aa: CASNGGGGADTQYF
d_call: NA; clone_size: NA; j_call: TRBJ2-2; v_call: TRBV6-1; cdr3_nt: TGTGCCAGCAGTGAACAGGGTCGCGGGGAGCTGTTTTTT; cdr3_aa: CASSEQGRGELFF
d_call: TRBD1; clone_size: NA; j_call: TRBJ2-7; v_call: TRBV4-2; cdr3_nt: TGTGCCAGCAGCCAAGCTCAGGGGGTTGGCGAGCAGTACTTC; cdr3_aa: CASSQAQGVGEQYF
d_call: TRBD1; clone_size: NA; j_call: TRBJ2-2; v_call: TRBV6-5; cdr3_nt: TGTGCCAGCAGTAACAGGGGGGCCGGGGAGCTGTTTTTT; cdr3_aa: CASSNRGAGELFF
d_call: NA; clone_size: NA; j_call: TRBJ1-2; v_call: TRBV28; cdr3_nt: TGTGCCAGCAGTTTATTGGGCAGGGGCAACTATGGCTACACCTTC; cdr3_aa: CASSLLGRGNYGYTF
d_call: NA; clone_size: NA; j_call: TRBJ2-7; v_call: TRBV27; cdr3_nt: TGTGCCAGCAGTTTAACGCAGGTCCCTACCTACGAGCAGTACTTC; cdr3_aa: CASSLTQVPTYEQYF
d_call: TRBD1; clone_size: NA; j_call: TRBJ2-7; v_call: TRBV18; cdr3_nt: TGTGCCAGCTCAGTGACGGTGGGACAGGGCACCTACGAGCAGTACTTC; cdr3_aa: CASSVTVGQGTYEQYF
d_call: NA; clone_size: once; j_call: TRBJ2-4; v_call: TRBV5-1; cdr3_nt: TGCGCCAGCAGCGCCGCCAGGGTGGGGCACATTCAGTACTTC; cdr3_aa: CASSAARVGHIQYF
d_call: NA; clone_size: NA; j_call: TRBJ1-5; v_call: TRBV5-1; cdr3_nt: TGCGCCAGCTCCACAGGTGATAGCAATCAGCCCCAGCATTTT; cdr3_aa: CASSTGDSNQPQHF
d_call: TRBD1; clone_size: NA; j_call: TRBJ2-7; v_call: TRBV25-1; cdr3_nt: TGTGCCAGCAGGGGGACAGGAGTCTACGAGCAGTACTTC; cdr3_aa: CASRGTGVYEQYF
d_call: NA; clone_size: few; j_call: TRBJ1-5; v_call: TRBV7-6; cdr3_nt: TGTGCCAGCAGCTTCTCTCAGCCCCAGCATTTT; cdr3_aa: CASSFSQPQHF
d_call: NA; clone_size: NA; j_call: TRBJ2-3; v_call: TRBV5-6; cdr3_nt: TGTGCCAGCAGCGACTCCGGGACACGGATCACAGATACGCAGTATTTT; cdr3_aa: CASSDSGTRITDTQYF
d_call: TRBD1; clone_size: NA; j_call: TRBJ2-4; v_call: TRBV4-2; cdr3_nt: TGTGCCAGCAGCCCTCAGGGGGCCGGCATTCAGTACTTC; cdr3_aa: CASSPQGAGIQYF
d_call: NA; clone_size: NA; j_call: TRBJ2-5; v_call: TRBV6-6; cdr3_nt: TGTGCCAGCAGTTACGAGGGGGACGAGACCCAGTACTTC; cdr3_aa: CASSYEGDETQYF
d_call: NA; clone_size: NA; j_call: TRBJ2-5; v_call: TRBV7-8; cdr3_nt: TGTGCCAGCAGCAATCGGGAGACCCAGTACTTC; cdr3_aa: CASSNRETQYF
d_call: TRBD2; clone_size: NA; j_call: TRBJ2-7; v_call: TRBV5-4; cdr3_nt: TGTGCCAGCAGCTTTAAGCGGGGGGCCCCCTACGAGCAGTACTTC; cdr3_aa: CASSFKRGAPYEQYF
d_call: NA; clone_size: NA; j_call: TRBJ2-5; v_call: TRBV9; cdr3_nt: TGTGCCAGCAGCGGCAGGTTTGGCGAGACCCAGTACTTC; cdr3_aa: CASSGRFGETQYF
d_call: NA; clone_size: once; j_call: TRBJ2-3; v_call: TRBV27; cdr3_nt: TGTGCCAGCAGTCCTAGACTAGATTTTAGGTCAGATACGCAGTATTTT; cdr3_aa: CASSPRLDFRSDTQYF
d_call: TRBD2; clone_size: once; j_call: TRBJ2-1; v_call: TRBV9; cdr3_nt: TGTGCCAGCAGCGCCGGGGCTAGCGGCAATGGGGGTGAGCAGTTCTTC; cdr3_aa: CASSAGASGNGGEQFF
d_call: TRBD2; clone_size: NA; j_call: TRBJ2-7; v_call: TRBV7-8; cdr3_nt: TGTGCCAGCAGCTTGACTAGCGGGGGGAGGTACGAGCAGTACTTC; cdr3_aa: CASSLTSGGRYEQYF
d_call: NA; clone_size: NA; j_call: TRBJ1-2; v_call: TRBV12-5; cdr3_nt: TGTGCTAGTGGTTTGGAACTCTATGGCTACACCTTC; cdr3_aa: CASGLELYGYTF
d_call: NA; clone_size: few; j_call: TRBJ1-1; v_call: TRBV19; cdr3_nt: TGTGCCAGTTCCTCCCACGGGGGGGCGTTGAACACTGAAGCTTTCTTT; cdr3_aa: CASSSHGGALNTEAFF
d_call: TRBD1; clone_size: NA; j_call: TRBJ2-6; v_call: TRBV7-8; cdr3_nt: TGTGCCAGCAGCCTATCGCCACCAAGGACAGGGCCTTCTGGGGCCAGCGTCCTGACTTTC; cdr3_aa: CASSLSPPRTGPSGASVLTF
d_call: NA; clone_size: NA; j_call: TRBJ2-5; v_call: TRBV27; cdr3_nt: TGTGCCAGCAGCCCGGGCGCAGGAGGGACCCAGTACTTC; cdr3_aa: CASSPGAGGTQYF
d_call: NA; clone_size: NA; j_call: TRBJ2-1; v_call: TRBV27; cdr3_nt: TGTGCCAGCAGTCTGGGGCATCCCCTCAGCTCCTACAATGAGCAGTTCTTC; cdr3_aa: CASSLGHPLSSYNEQFF
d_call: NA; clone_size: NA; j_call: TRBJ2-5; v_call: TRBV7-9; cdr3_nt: TGTGCCAGCAGCTTCTCCGGGACAAGGCTTCAAGAGACCCAGTACTTC; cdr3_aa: CASSFSGTRLQETQYF
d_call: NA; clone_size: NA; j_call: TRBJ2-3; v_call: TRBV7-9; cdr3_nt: TGTGCCAGCAGCTTTGCGGGGGATACGCAGTATTTT; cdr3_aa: CASSFAGDTQYF
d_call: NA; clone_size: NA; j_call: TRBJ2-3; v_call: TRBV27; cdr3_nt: TGTGCCAGCAGTCGCCGACAGGACTTCACAGATACGCAGTATTTT; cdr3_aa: CASSRRQDFTDTQYF